The entry that follows covers one T cell receptor (beta chain) sequence. Using RNA transcripts as the source, TCR beta CDR3 regions were amplified. The HTBI set primed first-round TCR CDR3 RT-PCR. MiXCR was run by TCRdb on the multiplex PCR reads, yielding one entry per CDR3 protein. Of about 640,000 distinct CDR3 sequences in the sample, 20% to 25% are singletons; the top ten hold around a third. This sample was taken from a study of T cells in Graves' hyperthyroidism and ophthalmopathy. The sequenced material came from blood. This TCR derives from a man aged 25-40 years with Graves' ophthalmopathy.

CDR3 in amino acids: CASVESRGRHYGYTF. CDR3 coding DNA: TGTGCCAGCGTAGAGTCGAGGGGGCGGCACTATGGCTACACCTTC. This chain uses TRBV6-1 with TRBJ1-2, with TRBD1 matching over 7 bases. The germline CDR1 and CDR2 sequences are MNHNS and SASEGT. V shed 8 bases and J 3 bases; nucleotides not matched to a gene: 12. This CDR3 comprises 15 residues.